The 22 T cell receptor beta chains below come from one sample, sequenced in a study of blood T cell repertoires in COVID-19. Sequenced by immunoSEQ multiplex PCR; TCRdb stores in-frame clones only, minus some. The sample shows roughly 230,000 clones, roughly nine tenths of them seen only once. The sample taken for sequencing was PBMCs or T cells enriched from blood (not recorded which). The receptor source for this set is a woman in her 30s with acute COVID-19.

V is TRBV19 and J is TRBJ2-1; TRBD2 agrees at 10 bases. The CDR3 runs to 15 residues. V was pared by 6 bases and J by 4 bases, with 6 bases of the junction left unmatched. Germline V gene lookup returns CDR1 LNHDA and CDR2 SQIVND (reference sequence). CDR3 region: CASSRVAGGYNEQFF. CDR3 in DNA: TGTGCCAGTAGCCGCGTAGCGGGGGGTTACAATGAGCAGTTCTTC.

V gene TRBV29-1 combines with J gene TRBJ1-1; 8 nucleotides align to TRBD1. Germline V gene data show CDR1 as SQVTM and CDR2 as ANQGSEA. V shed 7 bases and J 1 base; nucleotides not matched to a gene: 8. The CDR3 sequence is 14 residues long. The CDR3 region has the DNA TGCAGCGCGGAAAGACAGGGGTGGAACACTGAAGCTTTCTTT. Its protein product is CSAERQGWNTEAFF. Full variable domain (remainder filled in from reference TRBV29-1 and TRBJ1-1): SAVISQKPSRDICQRGTSLTIQCQVDSQVTMMFWYRQQPGQSLTLIATANQGSEATYESGFVIDKFPISRPNLTFSTLTVSNMSPEDSSIYLCSAERQGWNTEAFFGQGTRLTVV.

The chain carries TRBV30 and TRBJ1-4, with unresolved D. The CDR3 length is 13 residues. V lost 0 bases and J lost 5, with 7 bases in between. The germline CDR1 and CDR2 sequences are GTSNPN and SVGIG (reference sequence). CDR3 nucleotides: TGTGCCTGGAGTGTACTCAGGAATGAAAAACTGTTTTTT. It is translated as CAWSVLRNEKLFF.

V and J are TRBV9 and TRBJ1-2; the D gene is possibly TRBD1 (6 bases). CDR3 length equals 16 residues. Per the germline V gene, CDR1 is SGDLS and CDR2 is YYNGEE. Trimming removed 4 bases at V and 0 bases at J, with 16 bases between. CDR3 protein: CASSTGHRNSNYGYTF. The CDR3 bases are TGTGCCAGCAGCACGGGACACCGAAACTCTAACTATGGCTACACCTTC.

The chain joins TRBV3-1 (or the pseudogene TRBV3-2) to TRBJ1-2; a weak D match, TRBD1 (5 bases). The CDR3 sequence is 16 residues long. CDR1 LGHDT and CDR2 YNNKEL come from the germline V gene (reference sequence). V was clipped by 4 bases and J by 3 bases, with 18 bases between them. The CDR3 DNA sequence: TGTGCCAGCAGCCGTTTAGGGTCCTCGGGGGACTATGGCTACACCTTC. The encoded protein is CASSRLGSSGDYGYTF.

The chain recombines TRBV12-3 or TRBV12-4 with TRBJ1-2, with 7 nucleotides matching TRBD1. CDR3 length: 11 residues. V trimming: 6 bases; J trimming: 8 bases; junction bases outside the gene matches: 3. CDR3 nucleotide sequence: TGTGCCAGCAGGCAGGGGGGAGGCTACACCTTC. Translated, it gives CASRQGGGYTF.

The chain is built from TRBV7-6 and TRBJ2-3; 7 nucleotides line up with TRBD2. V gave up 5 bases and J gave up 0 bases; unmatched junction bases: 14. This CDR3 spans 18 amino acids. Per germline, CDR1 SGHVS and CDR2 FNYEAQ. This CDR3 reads CASSPRNAGRGSTDTQYF. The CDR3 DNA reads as TGTGCCAGCAGCCCCAGAAACGCGGGGCGGGGGAGCACAGATACGCAGTATTTT.

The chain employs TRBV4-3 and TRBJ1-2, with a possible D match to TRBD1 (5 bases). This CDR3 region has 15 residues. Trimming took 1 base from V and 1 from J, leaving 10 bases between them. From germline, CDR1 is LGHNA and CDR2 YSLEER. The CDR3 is CASSQGQGLNYGYTF. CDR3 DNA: TGCGCCAGCAGCCAAGGGCAGGGCCTTAACTATGGCTACACCTTC.

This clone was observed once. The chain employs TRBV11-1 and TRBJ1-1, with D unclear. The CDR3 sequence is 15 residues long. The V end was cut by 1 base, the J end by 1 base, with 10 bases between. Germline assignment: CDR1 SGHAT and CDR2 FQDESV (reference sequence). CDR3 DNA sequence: TGTGCCAGCAGCTTAGGTGTCCAACAGAACACTGAAGCTTTCTTT. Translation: CASSLGVQQNTEAFF.

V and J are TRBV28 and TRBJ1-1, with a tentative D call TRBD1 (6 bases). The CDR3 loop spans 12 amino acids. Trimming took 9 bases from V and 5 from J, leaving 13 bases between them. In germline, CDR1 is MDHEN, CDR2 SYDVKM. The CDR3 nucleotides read TGTGCCAGTACAACCAGGGGAACTGAAGCTTTCTTT. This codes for CASTTRGTEAFF.

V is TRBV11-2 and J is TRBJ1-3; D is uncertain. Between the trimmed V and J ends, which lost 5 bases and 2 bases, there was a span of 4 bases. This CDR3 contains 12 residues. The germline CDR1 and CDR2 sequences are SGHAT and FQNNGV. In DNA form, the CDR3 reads TGTGCCAGCAGCCCCGCTGGAAACACCATATATTTT. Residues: CASSPAGNTIYF.

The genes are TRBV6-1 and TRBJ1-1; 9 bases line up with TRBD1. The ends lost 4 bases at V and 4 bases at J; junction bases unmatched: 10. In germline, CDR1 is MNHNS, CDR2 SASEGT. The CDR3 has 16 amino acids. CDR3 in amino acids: CASSGGTGIVGTEAFF. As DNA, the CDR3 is TGTGCCAGCAGTGGCGGGACAGGGATTGTCGGCACTGAAGCTTTCTTT.

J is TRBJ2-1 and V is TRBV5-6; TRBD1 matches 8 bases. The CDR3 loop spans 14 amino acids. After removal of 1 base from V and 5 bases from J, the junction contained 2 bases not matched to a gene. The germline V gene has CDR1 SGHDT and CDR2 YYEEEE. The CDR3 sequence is CASSLFRGHNEQFF. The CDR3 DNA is TGTGCCAGCAGCTTGTTCAGGGGGCACAATGAGCAGTTCTTC.

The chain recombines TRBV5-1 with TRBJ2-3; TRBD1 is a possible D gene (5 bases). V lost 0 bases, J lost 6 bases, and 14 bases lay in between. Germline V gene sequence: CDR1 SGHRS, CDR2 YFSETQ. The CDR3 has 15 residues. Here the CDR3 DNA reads TGCGCCAGCAGCTTGGAGATGAAGGGGCTCGATACGCAGTATTTT. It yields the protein CASSLEMKGLDTQYF.

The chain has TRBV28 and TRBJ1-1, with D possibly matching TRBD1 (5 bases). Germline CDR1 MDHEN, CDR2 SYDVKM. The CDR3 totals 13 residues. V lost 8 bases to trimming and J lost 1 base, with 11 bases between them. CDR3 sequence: CASFLGGNTEAFF. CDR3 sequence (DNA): TGTGCCAGCTTCCTCGGGGGGAACACTGAAGCTTTCTTT.

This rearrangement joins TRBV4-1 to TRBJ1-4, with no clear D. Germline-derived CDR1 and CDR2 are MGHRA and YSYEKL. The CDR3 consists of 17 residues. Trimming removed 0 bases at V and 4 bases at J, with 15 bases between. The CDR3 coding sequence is TGCGCCAGCAGCCAAGAGGGCTGGCGGGAGCTTAATGAAAAACTGTTTTTT. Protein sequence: CASSQEGWRELNEKLFF.

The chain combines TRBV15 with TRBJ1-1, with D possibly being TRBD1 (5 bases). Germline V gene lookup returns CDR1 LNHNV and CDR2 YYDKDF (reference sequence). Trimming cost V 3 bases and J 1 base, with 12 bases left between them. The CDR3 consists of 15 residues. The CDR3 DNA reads TGTGCCACCAGCAGCCCCCGCCAGGGGAACACTGAAGCTTTCTTT. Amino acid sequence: CATSSPRQGNTEAFF.

CDR3 in DNA: TGTGCCAGCAGTTACGGTCAGAATGGCTACACCTTC. Residues: CASSYGQNGYTF. J is TRBJ1-2 and V is TRBV6-5; D not resolved. The V and J ends lost 2 bases and 6 bases respectively, with 7 bases between them. Germline V gene data show CDR1 as MNHEY and CDR2 as SVGAGI. CDR3 size: 12 residues.

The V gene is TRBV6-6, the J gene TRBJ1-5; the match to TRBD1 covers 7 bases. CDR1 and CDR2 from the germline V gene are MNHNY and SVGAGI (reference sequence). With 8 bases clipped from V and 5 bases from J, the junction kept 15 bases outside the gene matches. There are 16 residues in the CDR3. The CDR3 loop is CASSRDRDPGYQPQHF. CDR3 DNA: TGTGCCAGCTCCCGAGACAGGGACCCGGGATATCAGCCCCAGCATTTT.

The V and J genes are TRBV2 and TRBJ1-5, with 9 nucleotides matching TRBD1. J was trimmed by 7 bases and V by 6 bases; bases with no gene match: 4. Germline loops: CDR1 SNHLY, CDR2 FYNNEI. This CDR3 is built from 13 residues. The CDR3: CASSRDRVQPQHF. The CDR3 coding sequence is TGTGCCAGCAGCAGGGACAGGGTGCAGCCCCAGCATTTT.

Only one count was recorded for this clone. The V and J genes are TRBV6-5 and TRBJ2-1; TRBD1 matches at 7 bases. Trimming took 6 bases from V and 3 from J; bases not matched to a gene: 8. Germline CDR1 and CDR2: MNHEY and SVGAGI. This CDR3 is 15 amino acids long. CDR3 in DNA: TGTGCCAGCAGCCTCACAGGGGTCGACTACAATGAGCAGTTCTTC. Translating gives CASSLTGVDYNEQFF.

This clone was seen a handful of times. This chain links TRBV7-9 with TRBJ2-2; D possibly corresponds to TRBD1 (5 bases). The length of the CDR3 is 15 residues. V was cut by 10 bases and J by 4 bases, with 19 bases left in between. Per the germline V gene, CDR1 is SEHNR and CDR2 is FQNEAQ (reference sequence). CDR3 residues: CATAEWPGRTGELFF. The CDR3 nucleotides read TGTGCCACCGCCGAATGGCCAGGGCGCACCGGGGAGCTGTTTTTT. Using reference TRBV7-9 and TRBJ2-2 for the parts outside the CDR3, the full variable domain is DTGVSQNPRHKITKRGQNVTFRCDPISEHNRLYWYRQTLGQGPEFLTYFQNEAQLEKSRLLSDRFSAERPKGSFSTLEIQRTEQGDSAMYLCATAEWPGRTGELFFGEGSRLTVL.